This TCR beta chain comes out of a study of resident and recirculating memory T cells in vitiligo. Whole-study results and caveats: Sequences differed between biopsy sites and patients, suggesting private specificity. Vitiligo lesions lacked a unique dominant clone, and clonality varied.

As to this clone: Antigen unknown.

Patients' lesions had not changed for the previous 6 months. Generated by immunoSEQ multiplex PCR, the TCRdb table keeps only in-frame clones and is missing some. The data contain roughly 80,000 clones, roughly 94% of them singletons. This clonotype was sampled from a male donor with vitiligo. Material for sequencing was blood.

CDR3 in amino acids: CASSVTSGYNEQFF. The CDR3 nucleotides are TGTGCCAGCAGTGTGACTAGCGGTTACAATGAGCAGTTCTTC. The chain uses TRBV2 and TRBJ2-1; 9 nucleotides line up with TRBD2. Per the germline V gene, CDR1 is SNHLY and CDR2 is FYNNEI. The J segment lost 4 bases and the V segment lost 4 bases, leaving 2 bases of the junction unmatched. This CDR3 has 14 amino acids. Looking up the rest from reference TRBV2 and TRBJ2-1 gives the full variable domain: EPEVTQTPSHQVTQMGQEVILRCVPISNHLYFYWYRQILGQKVEFLVSFYNNEISEKSEIFDDQFSVERPDGSNFTLKIRSTKLEDSAMYFCASSVTSGYNEQFFGPGTRLTVL.